The rows below give T cell receptor beta chains drawn from one sample of a study of T cells in Graves' hyperthyroidism and ophthalmopathy. Using its own MiXCR run on the multiplex PCR reads, TCRdb lists one record per CDR3 protein. The data contain around 540,000 distinct CDR3 sequences, about 16% of them singletons. Sequencing was done on a sample of blood. All receptors derive from a woman under 40 with Graves' ophthalmopathy. CDR3s include the opening cysteine and the closing phenylalanine or tryptophan. Fields, in order: V gene, J gene, clone size, D gene, CDR3 DNA, CDR3 protein. D genes are given only for firm matches. Clone size, where shown, is once, few, many, or a class for clones that have expanded.

V gene: TRBV11-2; J gene: TRBJ1-3; clone size: many; D gene: NA; CDR3 DNA: TGTGCCAGCAGCCTAAACACCATATATTTT; CDR3 protein: CASSLNTIYF
V gene: TRBV20-1; J gene: TRBJ1-5; clone size: many; D gene: TRBD1; CDR3 DNA: TGCAGTGCTAGAGATGGGACAGGCATTCAGCCCCAGCATTTT; CDR3 protein: CSARDGTGIQPQHF
V gene: TRBV27; J gene: TRBJ2-7; clone size: NA; D gene: NA; CDR3 DNA: TGTGCCAGCAGTTCAACCGGGACGACCGTGGACGAGCAGTACTTC; CDR3 protein: CASSSTGTTVDEQYF
V gene: TRBV19; J gene: TRBJ2-1; clone size: NA; D gene: TRBD2; CDR3 DNA: TGTGCCAGTAGTATCGACCGACTAGCCCCAAACAATGAGCAGTTCTTC; CDR3 protein: CASSIDRLAPNNEQFF
V gene: TRBV12-5; J gene: TRBJ1-5; clone size: few; D gene: NA; CDR3 DNA: TGTGCTAGTGGTTTCGGGAATCAGCCCCAGCATTTT; CDR3 protein: CASGFGNQPQHF
V gene: TRBV7-9; J gene: TRBJ2-5; clone size: many; D gene: TRBD2; CDR3 DNA: TGTGCCAGCAGGGTTAGCGGGACTGAGACCCAGTACTTC; CDR3 protein: CASRVSGTETQYF
V gene: TRBV10-3; J gene: TRBJ2-7; clone size: many; D gene: NA; CDR3 DNA: TGTGCCATCAGTGAGTCAGGGACTCCCAACTACGAGCAGTACTTC; CDR3 protein: CAISESGTPNYEQYF
V gene: TRBV9; J gene: TRBJ2-7; clone size: NA; D gene: TRBD1; CDR3 DNA: TGTGCCAGCAGCGTTGAGGGACAGGGAGTCTCCGAGCAGTACTTC; CDR3 protein: CASSVEGQGVSEQYF
V gene: TRBV7-9; J gene: TRBJ2-2; clone size: few; D gene: NA; CDR3 DNA: TGTGCCAGCAGCTTAGTAGTCGGTTCGGGCGGGGAGCTGTTTTTT; CDR3 protein: CASSLVVGSGGELFF
V gene: TRBV6-1; J gene: TRBJ1-4; clone size: many; D gene: TRBD1; CDR3 DNA: TGTGCCAGCAGTCCGGACAGGGGGCGATTCAGTGAAAAACTGTTTTTT; CDR3 protein: CASSPDRGRFSEKLFF
V gene: TRBV29-1; J gene: TRBJ2-5; clone size: many; D gene: NA; CDR3 DNA: TGCAGCGTTGGCTCGACTAGTTTGGGGGAGACCCAGTACTTC; CDR3 protein: CSVGSTSLGETQYF
V gene: TRBV29-1; J gene: TRBJ1-4; clone size: few; D gene: NA; CDR3 DNA: TGCAGCGTCCCCCAGGGAACAACTAATGAAAAACTGTTTTTT; CDR3 protein: CSVPQGTTNEKLFF
V gene: TRBV7-3; J gene: TRBJ2-3; clone size: many; D gene: NA; CDR3 DNA: TGTGCCAGCAGCTCTCAGACTAGTCTAAGCCATACGCAGTATTTT; CDR3 protein: CASSSQTSLSHTQYF
V gene: TRBV18; J gene: TRBJ2-7; clone size: many; D gene: TRBD2; CDR3 DNA: TGTGCCAGCTCACCTAGGACTAGCTCATACAAGCAGTACTTC; CDR3 protein: CASSPRTSSYKQYF
V gene: TRBV7-2; J gene: TRBJ2-5; clone size: many; D gene: NA; CDR3 DNA: TGTGCCAGCAGCCCTCAGACCCAGTACTTC; CDR3 protein: CASSPQTQYF
V gene: TRBV28; J gene: TRBJ2-7; clone size: many; D gene: TRBD2; CDR3 DNA: TGTGCCAGCAGTGCTACCGCCGGGACTAGCGGGAGTTGGGTTTACGAGCAGTACTTC; CDR3 protein: CASSATAGTSGSWVYEQYF
V gene: TRBV5-1; J gene: TRBJ2-5; clone size: few; D gene: TRBD2; CDR3 DNA: TGCGCCAGCAGCGCCCGGACTAGCGGGAGATGGGTCCAAGAGACCCAGTACTTC; CDR3 protein: CASSARTSGRWVQETQYF
V gene: TRBV28; J gene: TRBJ1-5; clone size: few; D gene: NA; CDR3 DNA: TGTGCCAGCACGACCCTGGGGCAGCCCCAGCATTTT; CDR3 protein: CASTTLGQPQHF
V gene: TRBV6-2/TRBV6-3; J gene: TRBJ1-5; clone size: NA; D gene: TRBD1; CDR3 DNA: TGTGCCAGCATTAGTTGGGGGACAGGAGGGGATCAGCCCCAGCATTTT; CDR3 protein: CASISWGTGGDQPQHF
V gene: TRBV12-3/TRBV12-4; J gene: TRBJ2-1; clone size: many; D gene: NA; CDR3 DNA: TGTGCCAGCAGTTTCGGCAGGGGTCCGGGCAATGAGCAGTTCTTC; CDR3 protein: CASSFGRGPGNEQFF
V gene: TRBV29-1; J gene: TRBJ1-1; clone size: many; D gene: NA; CDR3 DNA: TGCAGCGTTGAAGATCTGGCAGGGGTGAACACTGAAGCTTTCTTT; CDR3 protein: CSVEDLAGVNTEAFF
V gene: TRBV7-9; J gene: TRBJ2-1; clone size: NA; D gene: TRBD2; CDR3 DNA: TGTGCCAGCAGCCCAAAACTAGCGGGAGTGCTAAGCTCCTACAATGAGCAGTTCTTC; CDR3 protein: CASSPKLAGVLSSYNEQFF
V gene: TRBV19; J gene: TRBJ2-6; clone size: once; D gene: TRBD1; CDR3 DNA: TGTGCCAGTAGTCCCGGACAGGGGGCACTTTCTGGGGCCAACGTCCTGACTTTC; CDR3 protein: CASSPGQGALSGANVLTF
V gene: TRBV12-3/TRBV12-4; J gene: TRBJ2-7; clone size: NA; D gene: NA; CDR3 DNA: TGTGCCAGCAGTTTTGAGGGGGGAGCCTACGAGCAGTACTTC; CDR3 protein: CASSFEGGAYEQYF
V gene: TRBV12-3/TRBV12-4; J gene: TRBJ2-5; clone size: many; D gene: TRBD1; CDR3 DNA: TGTGCCAGCAGTTTAGGGGACAGGGACCAAGAGACCCAGTACTTC; CDR3 protein: CASSLGDRDQETQYF
V gene: TRBV4-3; J gene: TRBJ2-5; clone size: NA; D gene: NA; CDR3 DNA: TGCGCCAGCAGCCAAGTTCGGCTTCTGGGAGCGGAGACGGGAGAGACCCAGTACTTC; CDR3 protein: CASSQVRLLGAETGETQYF
V gene: TRBV19; J gene: TRBJ1-1; clone size: NA; D gene: NA; CDR3 DNA: TGTGTCAGTACTGGGAACACTGAAGCTTTCTTT; CDR3 protein: CVSTGNTEAFF
V gene: TRBV11-2; J gene: TRBJ1-4; clone size: few; D gene: TRBD1; CDR3 DNA: TGTGCCAGCAGCTCAGACAGGGACCGAAATGAAAAACTGTTTTTT; CDR3 protein: CASSSDRDRNEKLFF
V gene: TRBV29-1; J gene: TRBJ1-5; clone size: few; D gene: NA; CDR3 DNA: TGCAGCGTGGAGGGAGAGTTTGGTCAGCCCCAGCATTTT; CDR3 protein: CSVEGEFGQPQHF
V gene: TRBV4-3; J gene: TRBJ2-2; clone size: NA; D gene: TRBD2; CDR3 DNA: TGCGCCAGCAGCCAGGGACTAGCGGGAGGTGGCGGGGAGCTGTTTTTT; CDR3 protein: CASSQGLAGGGGELFF
V gene: TRBV7-9; J gene: TRBJ2-7; clone size: many; D gene: TRBD1; CDR3 DNA: TGTGCCAGCAGCTCCCGACAGGGGCCACCATACGAGCAGTACTTC; CDR3 protein: CASSSRQGPPYEQYF
V gene: TRBV11-3; J gene: TRBJ2-1; clone size: many; D gene: NA; CDR3 DNA: TGTGCCAGCAGCTTACAGTCGGATGAGCAGTTCTTC; CDR3 protein: CASSLQSDEQFF
V gene: TRBV2; J gene: TRBJ2-1; clone size: many; D gene: TRBD2; CDR3 DNA: TGTGCCAGCAGATGGGGACTAGCGGGAGGCAATGAGCAGTTCTTC; CDR3 protein: CASRWGLAGGNEQFF
V gene: TRBV6-1; J gene: TRBJ2-3; clone size: few; D gene: TRBD2; CDR3 DNA: TGTGCCAGCAGCGGAGGGGCGGGACTAGCGGGGACAGATACGCAGTATTTT; CDR3 protein: CASSGGAGLAGTDTQYF
V gene: TRBV12-3/TRBV12-4; J gene: TRBJ2-2; clone size: many; D gene: TRBD2; CDR3 DNA: TGTGCCAGCAGTTGGCCGGGGGGAGGAGCGGGAGCGAACACCGGGGAGCTGTTTTTT; CDR3 protein: CASSWPGGGAGANTGELFF
V gene: TRBV10-3; J gene: TRBJ1-1; clone size: NA; D gene: TRBD1; CDR3 DNA: TGTGCCATCAGTGATATTCTGAGACAGGGGGCGCTTAGTAACCTGAACACTGAAGCTTTCTTT; CDR3 protein: CAISDILRQGALSNLNTEAFF
V gene: TRBV10-3; J gene: TRBJ2-7; clone size: many; D gene: TRBD1; CDR3 DNA: TGTGCCATCAGTGATACCGGACAGGGAGGTGGCGAGCAGTACTTC; CDR3 protein: CAISDTGQGGGEQYF
V gene: TRBV29-1; J gene: TRBJ2-2; clone size: few; D gene: NA; CDR3 DNA: TGCAGCGTTGACCAGGGTGCCACCGGGGAGCTGTTTTTT; CDR3 protein: CSVDQGATGELFF
V gene: TRBV20-1; J gene: TRBJ1-4; clone size: NA; D gene: NA; CDR3 DNA: TGCAGTGCTAGAGAAGACAGATATGAAAAACTGTTTTTT; CDR3 protein: CSAREDRYEKLFF
V gene: TRBV6-1; J gene: TRBJ2-1; clone size: few; D gene: TRBD2; CDR3 DNA: TGTGCCAGCAGGTCCGGGACTAGCGGGAGCCTACAATGGGAGCAGTTCTTC; CDR3 protein: CASRSGTSGSLQWEQFF
V gene: TRBV2; J gene: TRBJ2-2; clone size: many; D gene: NA; CDR3 DNA: TGTGCCAGCAGTGATGACCAGGCGGCCGGGGAACTGTTTTTT; CDR3 protein: CASSDDQAAGELFF
V gene: TRBV11-2; J gene: TRBJ2-7; clone size: many; D gene: NA; CDR3 DNA: TGTGCCAGCAGCTTCCCCGGGCCTTCCTACGAGCAGTACTTC; CDR3 protein: CASSFPGPSYEQYF
V gene: TRBV6-2/TRBV6-3; J gene: TRBJ2-2; clone size: once; D gene: TRBD2; CDR3 DNA: TGTGCCAGCTTGCGGGCGGGAGCCCCCCACGGGGAGCTGTTTTTT; CDR3 protein: CASLRAGAPHGELFF
V gene: TRBV6-2/TRBV6-3; J gene: TRBJ2-1; clone size: NA; D gene: TRBD1; CDR3 DNA: TGTGCCAGCAGTTACCTGTCAGGGGGTGGGAATGAGCAGTTCTTC; CDR3 protein: CASSYLSGGGNEQFF
V gene: TRBV19; J gene: TRBJ1-1; clone size: many; D gene: TRBD1; CDR3 DNA: TGTGCCAGTACAAAGACAGGGGCGGGTGAAGCTTTCTTT; CDR3 protein: CASTKTGAGEAFF
V gene: TRBV7-9; J gene: TRBJ2-7; clone size: NA; D gene: NA; CDR3 DNA: TGTGCCAGCAGCCCCGGAAGGGCAGGGGATGCCGAGCAGTACTTC; CDR3 protein: CASSPGRAGDAEQYF
V gene: TRBV6-1; J gene: TRBJ2-1; clone size: NA; D gene: TRBD1; CDR3 DNA: TGTGCCAGCTTGGGGACAGAGGTCGGCTCCTACAATGAGCAGTTCTTC; CDR3 protein: CASLGTEVGSYNEQFF
V gene: TRBV5-1; J gene: TRBJ2-7; clone size: many; D gene: TRBD1; CDR3 DNA: TGCGCCAGCAGCTGGGGGACAGCTTACGAGCAGTACTTC; CDR3 protein: CASSWGTAYEQYF
V gene: TRBV12-3/TRBV12-4; J gene: TRBJ2-5; clone size: many; D gene: NA; CDR3 DNA: TGTGCCAGCAGTTCTGGTCCCGAACAAGAGACCCAGTACTTC; CDR3 protein: CASSSGPEQETQYF
V gene: TRBV28; J gene: TRBJ1-5; clone size: many; D gene: NA; CDR3 DNA: TGTGCCAGCGCTTGGGGGAGCAGGGCAATTCAGCCCCAGCATTTT; CDR3 protein: CASAWGSRAIQPQHF
V gene: TRBV7-9; J gene: TRBJ2-3; clone size: many; D gene: NA; CDR3 DNA: TGTGCCAGCAAATCTTTCCGCCTCGGGATATTGGATACGCAGTATTTT; CDR3 protein: CASKSFRLGILDTQYF
V gene: TRBV10-1; J gene: TRBJ2-2; clone size: few; D gene: NA; CDR3 DNA: TGCGCCAGCAAGCGGTCCAACACCGGGGAGCTGTTTTTT; CDR3 protein: CASKRSNTGELFF
V gene: TRBV12-3/TRBV12-4; J gene: TRBJ2-3; clone size: many; D gene: TRBD2; CDR3 DNA: TGTGCCAGCAGGGATGGGCGGGGGAAGGCGGATACGCAGTATTTT; CDR3 protein: CASRDGRGKADTQYF
V gene: TRBV19; J gene: TRBJ1-5; clone size: NA; D gene: NA; CDR3 DNA: TGTGCCAGTAGTCGACAGGAAGGGCTCCTTAGCAATCAGCCCCAGCATTTT; CDR3 protein: CASSRQEGLLSNQPQHF
V gene: TRBV20-1; J gene: TRBJ2-2; clone size: many; D gene: TRBD2; CDR3 DNA: TGCAGTGCTAGAGATACCCTAGCGGGAGAATCCGGGGAGCTGTTTTTT; CDR3 protein: CSARDTLAGESGELFF
V gene: TRBV7-2; J gene: TRBJ1-6; clone size: few; D gene: NA; CDR3 DNA: TGTGCCAGCAGCTTAAGTTTAAGTCGATTCGGTAATTCACCCCTCCACTTT; CDR3 protein: CASSLSLSRFGNSPLHF
V gene: TRBV3-1; J gene: TRBJ2-5; clone size: many; D gene: NA; CDR3 DNA: TGTGCCAGCAGCCAAGATAGGTCTTCAGGGACCCAGTACTTC; CDR3 protein: CASSQDRSSGTQYF